This TCR beta chain was captured by sequencing in a study of T-cell memory formation after mild COVID-19. As for the study in general: The TCR clusters were mostly specific to one donor.

The CDR3 totals 17 residues. V lost 3 bases to trimming and J lost 2 bases, with 16 bases between them. Using its own MiXCR run on the 5' RACE reads, TCRdb lists one record per CDR3 protein. The table lists 580,000 or so distinct CDR3 sequences, roughly 17% of them singletons. This clonotype came up a few times. Its target is unknown. Study observations and caveats: Unconfirmed was the SARS-CoV-2 specificity of second-wave clones that peaked on day 37. The main location of contracting CD4+ clones was CM and EM, and that of contracting CD8+ clones was EMRA. The study found balanced CD4/CD8 in clones contracting day 15 to 85 and a CD4+ lean in later expanders.

This chain links TRBV12-3 or TRBV12-4 with TRBJ2-2, with D possibly matching TRBD2 (6 bases). The sample comprised PBMCs or a T cell subset sorted from them (not recorded which). The TCR comes from an adult woman who had mild COVID-19 (a few samples of this study predate the infection). Cell type and time point are not known. The CDR3 loop reads CASSFGYGSGNTGELFF. The CDR3 DNA follows: TGTGCCAGCAGTTTCGGGTATGGTAGCGGAAACACCGGGGAGCTGTTTTTT.